This TCR beta chain was retrieved from a study of blood T cell repertoires in COVID-19. About the research overall: Collection of acute and convalescent COVID-19 samples took place in the United States, Italy and Spain. T cells, B-cell-depleted T cells, or PBMCs provided the cDNA or gDNA that served as material.

Authors' data handling: Using reference gene primer amplification, nucleated cell counts were estimated. TCRdb's copy holds only in-frame clones and misses some; the assay was immunoSEQ multiplex PCR. The DNA gave D and trimming, while V, J and clone size come from that table. This table holds 100,000 to 150,000 clones, about nine tenths found once. This CDR3 is built from 14 residues. V shed 4 bases, J shed 6 bases, and the junction held 10 bases outside the gene matches. Per the germline V gene, CDR1 is SQVTM and CDR2 is ANQGSEA. This clonotype originated in a human donor in a cohort sampled during active COVID-19. V is TRBV29-1 and J is TRBJ2-7, with 9 bases fitting TRBD2. Input material: peripheral blood. CDR3 DNA: TGCAGCGTTGGGATAGCGGGAGCCGGATTCGAGCAGTACTTC. Translation: CSVGIAGAGFEQYF.